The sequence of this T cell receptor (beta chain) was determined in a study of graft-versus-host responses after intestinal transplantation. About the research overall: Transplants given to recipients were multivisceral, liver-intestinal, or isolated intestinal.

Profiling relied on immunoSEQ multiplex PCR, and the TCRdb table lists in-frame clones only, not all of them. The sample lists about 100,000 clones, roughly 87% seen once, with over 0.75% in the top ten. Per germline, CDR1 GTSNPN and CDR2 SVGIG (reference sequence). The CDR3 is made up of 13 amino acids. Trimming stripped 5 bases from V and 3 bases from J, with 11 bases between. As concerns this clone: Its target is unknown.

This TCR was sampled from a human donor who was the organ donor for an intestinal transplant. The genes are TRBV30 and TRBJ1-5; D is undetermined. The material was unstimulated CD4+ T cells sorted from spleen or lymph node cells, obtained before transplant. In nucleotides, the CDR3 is TGTGCCTGGTCCAGCTTACCCAATCAGCCCCAGCATTTT. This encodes CAWSSLPNQPQHF.